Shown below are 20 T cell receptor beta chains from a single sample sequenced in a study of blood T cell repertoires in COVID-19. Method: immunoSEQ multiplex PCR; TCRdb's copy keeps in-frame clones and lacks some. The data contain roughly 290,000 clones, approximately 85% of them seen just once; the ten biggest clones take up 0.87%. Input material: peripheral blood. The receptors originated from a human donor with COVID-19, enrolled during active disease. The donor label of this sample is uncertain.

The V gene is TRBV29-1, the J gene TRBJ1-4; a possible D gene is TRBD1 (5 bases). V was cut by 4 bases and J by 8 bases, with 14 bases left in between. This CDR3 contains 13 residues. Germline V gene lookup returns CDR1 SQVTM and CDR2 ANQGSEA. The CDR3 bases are TGCAGCGTTGGTTCAGGGAAGGGAGAAAAACTGTTTTTT. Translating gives CSVGSGKGEKLFF. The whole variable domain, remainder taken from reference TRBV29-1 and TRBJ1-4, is SAVISQKPSRDICQRGTSLTIQCQVDSQVTMMFWYRQQPGQSLTLIATANQGSEATYESGFVIDKFPISRPNLTFSTLTVSNMSPEDSSIYLCSVGSGKGEKLFFGSGTQLSVL.

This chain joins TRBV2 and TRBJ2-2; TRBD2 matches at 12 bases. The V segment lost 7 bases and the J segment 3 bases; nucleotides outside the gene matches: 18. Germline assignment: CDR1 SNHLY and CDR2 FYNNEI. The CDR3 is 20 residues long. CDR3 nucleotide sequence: TGTGCCAGCAAAACGAGGTTGGCTAGCGGGAGGGCCCTGTACACCGGGGAGCTGTTTTTT. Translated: CASKTRLASGRALYTGELFF.

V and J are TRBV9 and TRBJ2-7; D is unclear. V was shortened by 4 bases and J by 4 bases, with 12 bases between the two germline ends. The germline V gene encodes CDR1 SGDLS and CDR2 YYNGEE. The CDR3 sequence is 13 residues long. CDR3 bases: TGTGCCAGCAGCCCGAGAGGTGGATACGAGCAGTACTTC. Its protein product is CASSPRGGYEQYF.

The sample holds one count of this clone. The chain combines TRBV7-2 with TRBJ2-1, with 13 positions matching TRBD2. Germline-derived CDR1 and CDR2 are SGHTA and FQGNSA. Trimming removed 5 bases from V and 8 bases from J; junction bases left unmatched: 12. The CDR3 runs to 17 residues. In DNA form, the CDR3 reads TGTGCCAGCAGCCCTCAGGGGACTAGCGGGAAGGGTGATGAGCAGTTCTTC. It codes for CASSPQGTSGKGDEQFF.

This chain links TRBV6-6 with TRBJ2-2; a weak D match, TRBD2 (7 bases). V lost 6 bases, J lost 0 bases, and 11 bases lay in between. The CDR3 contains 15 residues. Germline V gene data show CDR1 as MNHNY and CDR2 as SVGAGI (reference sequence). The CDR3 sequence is CASRLGGANTGELFF. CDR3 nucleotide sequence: TGTGCCAGCAGGCTAGGGGGGGCGAACACCGGGGAGCTGTTTTTT.

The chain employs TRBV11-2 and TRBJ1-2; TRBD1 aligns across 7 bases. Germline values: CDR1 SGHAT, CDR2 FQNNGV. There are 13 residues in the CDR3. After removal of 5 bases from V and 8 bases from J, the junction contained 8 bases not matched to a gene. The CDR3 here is CASSPRDRDGYTF. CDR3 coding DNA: TGTGCCAGCAGCCCGCGAGACAGGGACGGCTACACCTTC.

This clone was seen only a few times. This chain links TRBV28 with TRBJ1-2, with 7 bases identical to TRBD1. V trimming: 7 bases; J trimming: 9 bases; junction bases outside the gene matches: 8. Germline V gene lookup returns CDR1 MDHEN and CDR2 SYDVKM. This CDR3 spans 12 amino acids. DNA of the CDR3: TGTGCCAGCATGACAGGGTTTACGAGCTACACCTTC. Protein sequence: CASMTGFTSYTF.

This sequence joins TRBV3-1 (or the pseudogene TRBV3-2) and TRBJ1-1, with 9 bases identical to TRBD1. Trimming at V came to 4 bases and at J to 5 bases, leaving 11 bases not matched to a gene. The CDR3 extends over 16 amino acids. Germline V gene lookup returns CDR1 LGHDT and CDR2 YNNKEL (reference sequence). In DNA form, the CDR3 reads TGTGCCAGCAGCCCTTCCATGGACAGGGGAGGGACTGAAGCTTTCTTT. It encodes CASSPSMDRGGTEAFF.

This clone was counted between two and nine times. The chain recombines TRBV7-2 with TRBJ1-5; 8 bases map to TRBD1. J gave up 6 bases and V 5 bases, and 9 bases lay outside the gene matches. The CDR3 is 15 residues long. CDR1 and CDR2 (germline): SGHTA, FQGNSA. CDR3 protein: CASSLDRGPVQPQHF. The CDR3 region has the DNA TGTGCCAGCAGCCTCGACAGGGGCCCAGTTCAGCCCCAGCATTTT. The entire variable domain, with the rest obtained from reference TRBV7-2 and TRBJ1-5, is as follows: GAGVSQSPSNKVTEKGKDVELRCDPISGHTALYWYRQSLGQGLEFLIYFQGNSAPDKSGLPSDRFSAERTGGSVSTLTIQRTQQEDSAVYLCASSLDRGPVQPQHFGDGTRLSIL.

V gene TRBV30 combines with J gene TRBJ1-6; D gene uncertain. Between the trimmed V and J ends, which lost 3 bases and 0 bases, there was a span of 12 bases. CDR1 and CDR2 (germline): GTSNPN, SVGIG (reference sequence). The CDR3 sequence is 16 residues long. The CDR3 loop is CAWREGASSYNSPLHF. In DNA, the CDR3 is TGTGCCTGGAGAGAGGGCGCTAGCTCCTATAATTCACCCCTCCACTTT. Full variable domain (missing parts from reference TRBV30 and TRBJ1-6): SQTIHQWPATLVQPVGSPLSLECTVEGTSNPNLYWYRQAAGRGLQLLFYSVGIGQISSEVPQNLSASRPQDRQFILSSKKLLLSDSGFYLCAWREGASSYNSPLHFGNGTRLTVT.

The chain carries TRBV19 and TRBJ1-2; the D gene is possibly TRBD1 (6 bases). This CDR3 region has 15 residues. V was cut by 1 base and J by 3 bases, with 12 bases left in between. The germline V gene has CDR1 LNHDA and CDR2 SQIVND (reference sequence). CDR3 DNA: TGTGCCAGTAGTATAGCGGGGGGCAAGGACTATGGCTACACCTTC. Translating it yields CASSIAGGKDYGYTF.

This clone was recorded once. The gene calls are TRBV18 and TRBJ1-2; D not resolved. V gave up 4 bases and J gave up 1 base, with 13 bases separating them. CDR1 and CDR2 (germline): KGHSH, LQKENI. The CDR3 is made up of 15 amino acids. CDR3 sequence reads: CASSLAASRNYGYTF. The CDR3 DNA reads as TGTGCCAGCTCACTCGCGGCTTCCCGTAACTATGGCTACACCTTC.

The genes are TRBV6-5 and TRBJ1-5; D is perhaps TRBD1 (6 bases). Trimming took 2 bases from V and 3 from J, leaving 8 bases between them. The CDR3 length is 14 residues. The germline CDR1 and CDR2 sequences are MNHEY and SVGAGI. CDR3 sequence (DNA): TGTGCCAGCAGTTACGGGGGCTACAATCAGCCCCAGCATTTT. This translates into CASSYGGYNQPQHF.

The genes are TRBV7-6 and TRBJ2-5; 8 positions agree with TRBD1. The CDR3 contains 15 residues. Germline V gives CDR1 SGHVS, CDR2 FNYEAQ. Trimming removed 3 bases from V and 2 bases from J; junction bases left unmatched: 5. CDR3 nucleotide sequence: TGTGCCAGCAGCTTCTCCGGACAGGGTCAAGAGACCCAGTACTTC. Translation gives CASSFSGQGQETQYF.

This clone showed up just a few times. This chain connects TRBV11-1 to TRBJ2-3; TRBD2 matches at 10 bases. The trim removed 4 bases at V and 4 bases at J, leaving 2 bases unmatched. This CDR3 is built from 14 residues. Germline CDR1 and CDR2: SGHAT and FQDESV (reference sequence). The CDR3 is CASSSSGSADTQYF. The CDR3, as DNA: TGTGCCAGCAGCTCTAGCGGGAGTGCAGATACGCAGTATTTT.

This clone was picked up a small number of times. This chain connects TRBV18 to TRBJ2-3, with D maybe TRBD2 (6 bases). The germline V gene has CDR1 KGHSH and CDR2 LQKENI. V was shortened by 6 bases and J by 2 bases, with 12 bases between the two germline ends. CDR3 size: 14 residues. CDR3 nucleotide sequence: TGTGCCAGCTCCGGGGGACCCTACACAGATACGCAGTATTTT. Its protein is CASSGGPYTDTQYF. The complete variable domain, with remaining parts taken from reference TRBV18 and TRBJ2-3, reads NAGVMQNPRHLVRRRGQEARLRCSPMKGHSHVYWYRQLPEEGLKFMVYLQKENIIDESGMPKERFSAEFPKEGPSILRIQQVVRGDSAAYFCASSGGPYTDTQYFGPGTRLTVL.

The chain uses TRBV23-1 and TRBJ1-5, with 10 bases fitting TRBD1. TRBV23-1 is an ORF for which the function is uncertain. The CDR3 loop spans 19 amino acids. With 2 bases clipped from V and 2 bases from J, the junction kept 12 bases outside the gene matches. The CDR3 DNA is TGCGCCAGCAGTCAAAACGGGACAGGGGTAAAGCTTTGCAATCAGCCCCAGCATTTT. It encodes CASSQNGTGVKLCNQPQHF.

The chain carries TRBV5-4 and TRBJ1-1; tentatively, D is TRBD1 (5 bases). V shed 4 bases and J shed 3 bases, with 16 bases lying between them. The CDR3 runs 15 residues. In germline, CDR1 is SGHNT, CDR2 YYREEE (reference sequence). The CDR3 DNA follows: TGTGCCAGCAGCGTGGGGCTTCCTCCACACACTGAAGCTTTCTTT. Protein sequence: CASSVGLPPHTEAFF.

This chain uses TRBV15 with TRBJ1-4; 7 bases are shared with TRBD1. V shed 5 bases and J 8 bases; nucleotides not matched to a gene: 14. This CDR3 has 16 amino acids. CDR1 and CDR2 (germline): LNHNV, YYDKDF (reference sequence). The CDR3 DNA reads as TGTGCCACCAGCCCGAATGTCGGACAGGTTGGGGAAAAACTGTTTTTT. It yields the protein CATSPNVGQVGEKLFF.

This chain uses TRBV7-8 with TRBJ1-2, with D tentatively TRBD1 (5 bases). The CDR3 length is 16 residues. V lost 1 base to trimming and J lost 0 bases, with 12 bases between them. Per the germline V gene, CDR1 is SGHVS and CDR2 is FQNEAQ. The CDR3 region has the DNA TGTGCCAGCAGCTTAGGGGGCCGGGGGGCTAACTATGGCTACACCTTC. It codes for CASSLGGRGANYGYTF.